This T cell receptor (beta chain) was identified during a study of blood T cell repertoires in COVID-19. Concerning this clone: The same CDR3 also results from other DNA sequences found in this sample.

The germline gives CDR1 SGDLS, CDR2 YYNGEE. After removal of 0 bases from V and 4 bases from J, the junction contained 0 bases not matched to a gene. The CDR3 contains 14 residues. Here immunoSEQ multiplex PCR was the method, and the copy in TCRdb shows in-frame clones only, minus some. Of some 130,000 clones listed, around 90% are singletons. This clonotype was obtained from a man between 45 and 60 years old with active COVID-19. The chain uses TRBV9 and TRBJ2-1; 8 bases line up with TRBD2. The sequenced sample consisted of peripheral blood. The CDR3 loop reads CASSVVAGYNEQFF. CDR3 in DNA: TGTGCCAGCAGCGTAGTAGCGGGGTACAATGAGCAGTTCTTC.